These T cell receptor beta chains were read from a single sample in a study of blood T cell repertoires in COVID-19. Method: immunoSEQ multiplex PCR; TCRdb's copy keeps in-frame clones and lacks some. The sample has roughly 85,000 clones, under 85% seen once; the top ten hold less than 10%. The specimen sequenced was peripheral blood. The receptors originated from a human donor in a cohort sampled during active COVID-19. Each CDR3 is given with its conserved first and last residue. A D gene is named only where the DNA matches it firmly. The size of a clone is reported for some rows only, either as once, few or many, or as a class for expanded clones.

J gene | V gene | D gene | clone size | CDR3 protein | CDR3 DNA
TRBJ2-7 | TRBV18 | TRBD1 | NA | CASSPTGDEQYF | TGTGCCAGCTCACCAACAGGGGACGAGCAGTACTTC
TRBJ2-2 | TRBV7-6 | TRBD1 | NA | CASSFRDREDTGELFF | TGTGCCAGCAGCTTTAGGGACAGGGAGGACACCGGGGAGCTGTTTTTT
TRBJ2-1 | TRBV19 | TRBD1 | NA | CASSARTGGIYNEQFF | TGTGCCAGTAGTGCGCGGACAGGGGGCATCTACAATGAGCAGTTCTTC
TRBJ2-2 | TRBV6-5 | NA | NA | CASSRTANTGELFF | TGTGCCAGCAGCCGGACAGCGAACACCGGGGAGCTGTTTTTT
TRBJ1-2 | TRBV2 | NA | NA | CASSLGALKYGYTF | TGTGCCAGCAGCCTAGGGGCGCTGAAGTATGGCTACACCTTC
TRBJ2-5 | TRBV9 | NA | NA | CASSTRGGETQYF | TGTGCCAGCAGTACCAGGGGTGGGGAGACCCAGTACTTC
TRBJ1-2 | TRBV7-8 | NA | NA | CASSQGLGAYGYTF | TGTGCCAGCAGCCAGGGTCTGGGGGCCTATGGCTACACCTTC
TRBJ2-5 | TRBV15 | TRBD2 | NA | CATSTILWTSGGTETQYF | TGTGCCACCAGCACCATACTTTGGACTAGCGGGGGGACGGAGACCCAGTACTTC
TRBJ1-3 | TRBV30 | NA | NA | CAWSFAGNTIYF | TGTGCCTGGAGTTTCGCTGGAAACACCATATATTTT
TRBJ2-1 | TRBV7-9 | NA | NA | CASSLYSNEQFF | TGTGCCAGCAGCTTATACAGCAATGAGCAGTTCTTC
TRBJ2-3 | TRBV7-9 | NA | few | CASSPNSGSTDTQYF | TGTGCCAGCAGCCCTAATAGCGGAAGCACAGATACGCAGTATTTT
TRBJ2-7 | TRBV18 | NA | NA | CASSLQGGYEQYF | TGTGCCAGCTCGCTACAGGGTGGGTACGAGCAGTACTTC
TRBJ1-1 | TRBV2 | NA | NA | CASSEGQGLDNTEAFF | TGTGCCAGCAGTGAAGGGCAGGGTTTGGACAACACTGAAGCTTTCTTT
TRBJ1-1 | TRBV27 | NA | NA | CASTRTVNTEAFF | TGTGCCAGCACCAGGACAGTGAACACTGAAGCTTTCTTT
TRBJ1-6 | TRBV30 | TRBD1 | NA | CAWSALPDRGSPLHF | TGTGCCTGGAGTGCCCTCCCGGACAGGGGCTCACCCCTCCACTTT
TRBJ2-1 | TRBV18 | TRBD2 | few | CASSPPTSGGRDYNEQFF | TGTGCCAGCTCGCCTCCGACTAGCGGGGGGCGGGATTACAATGAGCAGTTCTTC
TRBJ1-2 | TRBV6-6 | NA | NA | CASNTGYNYGYTF | TGTGCCAGCAACACAGGATATAACTATGGCTACACCTTC
TRBJ2-7 | TRBV5-6 | NA | NA | CASSRTSYEQYF | TGTGCCAGCAGCCGTACATCCTACGAGCAGTACTTC
TRBJ2-3 | TRBV5-4 | TRBD2 | NA | CASSPSGGATDTQYF | TGTGCCAGCAGCCCTAGCGGGGGGGCGACAGATACGCAGTATTTT
TRBJ2-5 | TRBV2 | TRBD1 | NA | CASTGDAETQYF | TGTGCCAGTACAGGGGACGCGGAGACCCAGTACTTC
TRBJ1-1 | TRBV5-1 | TRBD1 | NA | CASSFDRANTEAFF | TGCGCCAGCAGCTTCGACAGGGCGAACACTGAAGCTTTCTTT
TRBJ2-7 | TRBV2 | NA | few | CAAGRDYEQYF | TGTGCCGCCGGGCGGGACTACGAGCAGTACTTC
TRBJ1-1 | TRBV5-1 | NA | NA | CASSLDFAGPRNTEAFF | TGCGCCAGCAGCTTGGACTTTGCGGGACCGAGGAACACTGAAGCTTTCTTT
TRBJ1-5 | TRBV4-3 | NA | NA | CASSQDWAPDSNQPQHF | TGCGCCAGCAGCCAAGATTGGGCACCGGATAGCAATCAGCCCCAGCATTTT
TRBJ2-7 | TRBV3-1/TRBV3-2 | TRBD2 | NA | CASSPWTSGGHEQYF | TGTGCCAGCAGCCCATGGACTAGCGGGGGCCACGAGCAGTACTTC
TRBJ2-4 | TRBV6-5 | NA | NA | CASSYHRGGNIQYF | TGTGCCAGCAGTTACCACAGGGGGGGAAACATTCAGTACTTC
TRBJ1-1 | TRBV27 | TRBD1 | NA | CASSPRQGKLEAFF | TGTGCCAGCAGTCCTAGACAGGGCAAGCTTGAAGCTTTCTTT
TRBJ1-4 | TRBV19 | NA | NA | CASSTLGRATNEKLFF | TGTGCCAGTAGTACCCTGGGCAGGGCAACTAATGAAAAACTGTTTTTT
TRBJ2-3 | TRBV5-4 | TRBD2 | NA | CASRPRGAGGDTQYF | TGTGCCAGCAGACCAAGGGGAGCGGGGGGAGATACGCAGTATTTT
TRBJ1-1 | TRBV12-3/TRBV12-4 | NA | NA | CASRTGVNTEAFF | TGTGCCAGCAGGACCGGAGTGAACACTGAAGCTTTCTTT
TRBJ1-2 | TRBV5-1 | TRBD1 | NA | CASSLTFPSGQGYGYTF | TGCGCCAGCAGCCTGACATTTCCTTCGGGACAGGGATATGGCTACACCTTC
TRBJ2-2 | TRBV5-1 | NA | NA | CASSLGRAGELFF | TGCGCCAGCAGCTTGGGGAGGGCCGGGGAGCTGTTTTTT
TRBJ1-5 | TRBV28 | NA | few | CASSLTSTFGPQHF | TGTGCCAGCAGTCTTACATCGACATTCGGGCCCCAGCATTTT
TRBJ2-5 | TRBV5-1 | TRBD1 | NA | CASSWDRRETQYF | TGCGCCAGCAGCTGGGACAGGCGAGAGACCCAGTACTTC
TRBJ1-2 | TRBV6-2/TRBV6-3 | NA | NA | CASSWGHLEAGYTF | TGTGCCAGCAGCTGGGGGCACCTGGAGGCTGGCTACACCTTC
TRBJ2-5 | TRBV7-8 | TRBD1 | NA | CASSLNRGETQYF | TGTGCCAGCAGCCTGAACAGGGGGGAGACCCAGTACTTC
TRBJ1-2 | TRBV4-3 | NA | NA | CASSQALDSANYGYTF | TGCGCCAGCAGCCAAGCTTTGGACAGTGCTAACTATGGCTACACCTTC
TRBJ2-7 | TRBV4-3 | TRBD2 | NA | CASSFGGGGAYEQYF | TGCGCCAGCAGCTTTGGCGGGGGGGGCGCCTACGAGCAGTACTTC
TRBJ2-7 | TRBV12-5 | TRBD2 | NA | CASGLPPSGGYEQYF | TGTGCTAGTGGTTTGCCCCCTAGCGGGGGGTACGAGCAGTACTTC
TRBJ1-1 | TRBV7-9 | NA | few | CASSLVGWRGMNTEAFF | TGTGCCAGCAGCTTAGTGGGATGGCGGGGCATGAACACTGAAGCTTTCTTT
TRBJ1-4 | TRBV5-1 | NA | NA | CASSPRGGTQKLFF | TGCGCCAGCAGCCCAAGGGGGGGTACGCAGAAACTGTTTTTT
TRBJ2-7 | TRBV10-3 | NA | NA | CAISALSYEQYF | TGTGCCATCAGTGCCCTTTCCTACGAGCAGTACTTC
TRBJ1-2 | TRBV7-2 | NA | NA | CASSPQGSQVGYTF | TGTGCCAGCAGCCCTCAGGGGTCCCAGGTCGGCTACACCTTC
TRBJ1-6 | TRBV7-6 | NA | NA | CASSLGGEGNSPLHF | TGTGCCAGCAGCCTAGGGGGGGAAGGTAATTCACCCCTCCACTTT
TRBJ2-7 | TRBV19 | NA | NA | CASSIGGLQYEQYF | TGTGCCAGTAGTATCGGGGGACTTCAATACGAGCAGTACTTC
TRBJ1-1 | TRBV11-2 | NA | NA | CASSLGGEAFF | TGTGCCAGCAGCTTGGGGGGAGAAGCTTTCTTT
TRBJ2-7 | TRBV10-2 | NA | NA | CASSSMGGEQYF | TGCGCCAGCAGTTCTATGGGGGGCGAGCAGTACTTC
TRBJ1-5 | TRBV10-3 | NA | NA | CAISERRDPGPSNQPQHF | TGTGCCATCAGTGAGCGGAGGGACCCAGGGCCGAGCAATCAGCCCCAGCATTTT
TRBJ2-7 | TRBV13 | NA | few | CASSLVGTYEQYF | TGTGCCAGCAGCTTAGTCGGGACATACGAGCAGTACTTC
TRBJ1-1 | TRBV7-2 | NA | NA | CASSLVATGEAFF | TGTGCCAGCAGCTTAGTCGCAACAGGTGAAGCTTTCTTT
TRBJ1-2 | TRBV6-1 | NA | NA | CASSEARTAHGYGYTF | TGTGCCAGCAGTGAAGCGAGAACAGCCCATGGCTATGGCTACACCTTC
TRBJ2-3 | TRBV5-5 | TRBD1 | NA | CASSLQGALTDTQYF | TGTGCCAGCAGCTTACAGGGGGCTCTCACAGATACGCAGTATTTT
TRBJ2-7 | TRBV7-8 | NA | NA | CASAERFSAYEQYF | TGTGCCAGCGCCGAACGGTTTTCGGCCTACGAGCAGTACTTC